Below are 31 T cell receptor beta chains sequenced from a single sample in a study of blood T cell repertoires in COVID-19. Clones were sequenced by immunoSEQ multiplex PCR, and TCRdb holds only the in-frame ones, with some missing. The sample carries 120,000 to 150,000 clones, about 85% recorded once. The sample consisted of peripheral blood. Receptor source: a human donor with acute or convalescent COVID-19. The donor label of this sample is uncertain.

The chain joins TRBV6-2 or TRBV6-3 to TRBJ1-3; no clear D. This CDR3 contains 15 residues. Germline V gene data show CDR1 as MNHEY and CDR2 as SVGEGT. The V end lost 0 bases, the J end lost 0 bases, and 6 bases lay between the germline ends. The CDR3 nucleotides are TGTGCCAGCAGTTACTCCGGAGGCTCTGGAAACACCATATATTTT. It encodes CASSYSGGSGNTIYF.

This rearrangement joins TRBV5-4 to TRBJ2-5; weak D call: TRBD1 (5 bases). The CDR3 is 13 amino acids. V was shortened by 0 bases and J by 2 bases, with 5 bases between the two germline ends. Germline values: CDR1 SGHNT, CDR2 YYREEE (reference sequence). Here the CDR3 DNA reads TGTGCCAGCAGCTTGGGACAGCAAGAGACCCAGTACTTC. Protein product: CASSLGQQETQYF.

The chain carries TRBV5-1 and TRBJ1-3; D not resolved. Germline CDR1 and CDR2: SGHRS and YFSETQ. V was trimmed by 2 bases and J by 0 bases, leaving 9 bases between them. The CDR3 contains 15 residues. CDR3 protein: CASSFEGNSGNTIYF. For the CDR3, the DNA is TGCGCCAGCAGCTTCGAGGGTAACTCTGGAAACACCATATATTTT. The variable domain in full, with the rest retrieved from reference TRBV5-1 and TRBJ1-3, is KAGVTQTPRYLIKTRGQQVTLSCSPISGHRSVSWYQQTPGQGLQFLFEYFSETQRNKGNFPGRFSGRQFSNSRSEMNVSTLELGDSALYLCASSFEGNSGNTIYFGEGSWLTVV.

This clone was observed a single time. The chain joins TRBV28 to TRBJ1-6; TRBD1 matches at 7 bases. The trim removed 5 bases at V and 12 bases at J, leaving 13 bases unmatched. Germline loops: CDR1 MDHEN, CDR2 SYDVKM. The CDR3 has 15 amino acids. CDR3 loop: CASSPEPGQIQPLHF. The CDR3, as DNA: TGTGCCAGCAGTCCGGAACCGGGACAGATACAACCCCTCCACTTT.

This CDR3 reads CASSQLTRGLAGGRETQYF. As DNA, the CDR3 is TGTGCCAGCAGCCAGCTCACCAGAGGGCTAGCGGGAGGGCGAGAGACCCAGTACTTC. J is TRBJ2-5 and V is TRBV3-1 (or the pseudogene TRBV3-2); 12 bases agree with TRBD2. The CDR3 covers 19 residues. Losses at the gene ends were 3 bases for V and 4 bases for J; bases not matched to a gene: 15. The germline gives CDR1 LGHDT, CDR2 YNNKEL (reference sequence).

The chain is built from TRBV28 and TRBJ1-3, with a possible D match to TRBD1 (6 bases). V gave up 4 bases and J gave up 1 base, with 17 bases separating them. The CDR3 is 17 amino acids. Per germline, CDR1 MDHEN and CDR2 SYDVKM. CDR3 DNA: TGTGCCAGCAGTTCGCCCTCCAGGGGTGGGTCTGGAAACACCATATATTTT. Its protein product is CASSSPSRGGSGNTIYF.

The chain employs TRBV19 and TRBJ1-1; TRBD1 agrees at 11 bases. Trimming removed 5 bases from V and 0 bases from J; junction bases left unmatched: 5. CDR3 length: 16 residues. Per germline, CDR1 LNHDA and CDR2 SQIVND (reference sequence). CDR3 amino acids: CASSPGTGGMNTEAFF. DNA of the CDR3: TGTGCCAGTAGTCCGGGGACAGGGGGAATGAACACTGAAGCTTTCTTT.

The V gene is TRBV5-1, the J gene TRBJ1-5, with TRBD1 matching over 9 bases. Germline V lookup: CDR1 SGHRS, CDR2 YFSETQ. This CDR3 has 14 amino acids. V was pared by 4 bases and J by 9 bases, with 8 bases of the junction left unmatched. CDR3 nucleotide sequence: TGCGCCAGCAGCCCGGGGACAGGGCAAACGCCCCAGCATTTT. Its protein product is CASSPGTGQTPQHF. The variable domain in full, with the rest retrieved from reference TRBV5-1 and TRBJ1-5, is KAGVTQTPRYLIKTRGQQVTLSCSPISGHRSVSWYQQTPGQGLQFLFEYFSETQRNKGNFPGRFSGRQFSNSRSEMNVSTLELGDSALYLCASSPGTGQTPQHFGDGTRLSIL.

The V and J genes are TRBV10-3 and TRBJ1-4; D uncertain. V was trimmed by 10 bases and J by 0 bases, leaving 12 bases between them. The CDR3 spans 14 residues. Per the germline V gene, CDR1 is ENHRY and CDR2 is SYGVKD. The CDR3 DNA sequence: TGTGCCACCGCGAGGAGCTCAACTAATGAAAAACTGTTTTTT. Its protein product is CATARSSTNEKLFF.

This clone was picked up a small number of times. The chain links TRBV29-1 to TRBJ1-2; D not resolved. There are 12 residues in the CDR3. V was trimmed by 6 bases and J by 0 bases, leaving 8 bases between them. Germline V CDR1 and CDR2: SQVTM, ANQGSEA. The CDR3 DNA is TGCAGCGTCTCTCAGACTAACTATGGCTACACCTTC. Translating it yields CSVSQTNYGYTF. The full variable domain, completed using reference TRBV29-1 and TRBJ1-2, is SAVISQKPSRDICQRGTSLTIQCQVDSQVTMMFWYRQQPGQSLTLIATANQGSEATYESGFVIDKFPISRPNLTFSTLTVSNMSPEDSSIYLCSVSQTNYGYTFGSGTRLTVV.

The J gene is TRBJ2-3, the V gene TRBV19, with 7 bases identical to TRBD2. The junction had 9 bases not matched to a gene; V was cut back by 4 bases and J by 5 bases. CDR3 length equals 15 residues. Germline values: CDR1 LNHDA, CDR2 SQIVND (reference sequence). The CDR3 protein is CASSSMAGVGDTQYF. CDR3 bases: TGTGCCAGTAGTAGTATGGCGGGAGTAGGAGATACGCAGTATTTT.

The chain joins TRBV4-3 to TRBJ1-4, with 9 bases identical to TRBD1. With V trimmed by 3 bases and J by 0 bases, 2 bases remained unmatched. This CDR3 is 16 amino acids long. Germline V gives CDR1 LGHNA, CDR2 YSLEER. In nucleotides, the CDR3 is TGCGCCAGCAGCCAGACAGGGGGAGCAACTAATGAAAAACTGTTTTTT. Protein product: CASSQTGGATNEKLFF.

The rearrangement joins TRBV10-3 to TRBJ1-1; 10 bases fit TRBD1. The CDR3 has 14 residues. Germline lookup yields CDR1 ENHRY and CDR2 SYGVKD. With V trimmed by 6 bases and J by 2 bases, 3 bases remained unmatched. The CDR3 DNA follows: TGTGCCATCAGCAAGACAGGGGGCAACACTGAAGCTTTCTTT. This sequence encodes CAISKTGGNTEAFF.

V is TRBV4-2 and J is TRBJ1-2; tentative D call: TRBD1 (5 bases). There are 14 residues in the CDR3. The V gene lost 0 bases and the J gene lost 4 bases, with 9 bases spanning the gap. Germline V gene lookup returns CDR1 LGHNA and CDR2 YNFKEQ. The CDR3, as DNA: TGTGCCAGCAGCCAAGATGACAGCATCTATGGCTACACCTTC. Its translation: CASSQDDSIYGYTF.

The chain recombines TRBV18 with TRBJ1-2; D is possibly TRBD1 (6 bases). The CDR3 spans 16 residues. Germline V lookup: CDR1 KGHSH, CDR2 LQKENI. V lost 3 bases, J lost 0 bases, and 14 bases lay in between. Here the CDR3 reads CASSPQHGQTNYGYTF. CDR3 bases: TGTGCCAGCTCACCCCAACACGGACAGACTAACTATGGCTACACCTTC.

This clone was counted a single time. The chain employs TRBV3-1 (or the pseudogene TRBV3-2) and TRBJ1-3; D is perhaps TRBD1 (5 bases). Germline V lookup: CDR1 LGHDT, CDR2 YNNKEL (reference sequence). The CDR3 has 15 residues. Deletions cut 0 bases from V and 2 bases from J, with 8 bases between. CDR3 DNA: TGTGCCAGCAGCCAAGACAGGGAACCTGGAAACACCATATATTTT. This gives the protein CASSQDREPGNTIYF.

The CDR3 region has the DNA TGCGCCAGCAGCCAAGCGGGCGGGAGGCCGACCCATCAGTACTTC. This translates into CASSQAGGRPTHQYF. The chain recombines TRBV4-3 with TRBJ2-4, with 8 bases that match TRBD2. The CDR3 contains 15 residues. With V trimmed by 1 base and J by 12 bases, 11 bases remained unmatched. Looked up from germline, CDR1 is LGHNA and CDR2 is YSLEER.

This clone was counted only a few times. This sequence joins TRBV28 and TRBJ2-7, with TRBD1 matching over 10 bases. The germline V gene encodes CDR1 MDHEN and CDR2 SYDVKM. CDR3 length: 15 residues. After removal of 5 bases from V and 5 bases from J, the junction contained 9 bases not matched to a gene. The CDR3 DNA is TGTGCCAGCAGTCCTAATAAGGGGACAGGGGACGAGCAGTACGTC. This encodes CASSPNKGTGDEQYV.

This chain uses TRBV19 with TRBJ1-2, with D perhaps TRBD1 (6 bases). Germline V gene data show CDR1 as LNHDA and CDR2 as SQIVND (reference sequence). The ends were cut back, 6 bases at V and 2 bases at J, with 10 bases in the middle. The CDR3 length is 13 residues. The CDR3 DNA reads as TGTGCCAGTAGAAACGGACAGAACTATGGCTACACCTTC. Encoded protein: CASRNGQNYGYTF.

The chain uses TRBV12-5 and TRBJ1-1; 11 nucleotides align to TRBD1. With 3 bases clipped from V and 4 bases from J, the junction kept 13 bases outside the gene matches. The CDR3 length is 18 residues. Germline values: CDR1 LGHNT, CDR2 FRNRAP. CDR3 amino acids: CASGLVLTGTGGGTEAFF. The CDR3 DNA is TGTGCTAGTGGTTTAGTCCTCACCGGGACAGGGGGAGGCACTGAAGCTTTCTTT.

This chain links TRBV19 with TRBJ1-2, with 7 bases identical to TRBD1. Germline lookup yields CDR1 LNHDA and CDR2 SQIVND (reference sequence). The CDR3 is 15 residues long. V shed 6 bases, J shed 2 bases, and the junction held 9 bases outside the gene matches. CDR3 sequence reads: CASRGAEGANYGYTF. DNA of the CDR3: TGTGCCAGTAGGGGAGCAGAGGGGGCGAACTATGGCTACACCTTC.

The rearrangement uses TRBV30 and TRBJ1-5, with no clear D. The CDR3 runs to 14 residues. Germline CDR1 GTSNPN, CDR2 SVGIG (reference sequence). V lost 2 bases to trimming and J lost 6 bases, with 14 bases between them. CDR3 region: CAWSPGRVGQPQHF. CDR3 coding DNA: TGTGCCTGGAGTCCGGGAAGGGTCGGTCAGCCCCAGCATTTT. The complete variable domain, with remaining parts taken from reference TRBV30 and TRBJ1-5, reads SQTIHQWPATLVQPVGSPLSLECTVEGTSNPNLYWYRQAAGRGLQLLFYSVGIGQISSEVPQNLSASRPQDRQFILSSKKLLLSDSGFYLCAWSPGRVGQPQHFGDGTRLSIL.

V gene TRBV28 combines with J gene TRBJ1-5; weak D call: TRBD1 (6 bases). The CDR3 totals 14 residues. Trimming left V 6 bases short and J 1 base short, with 10 bases between. CDR1 is MDHEN and CDR2 is SYDVKM in the germline V gene. The chain's CDR3 is CASRGAASNQPQHF. CDR3 in DNA: TGTGCCAGCAGGGGGGCAGCGAGCAATCAGCCCCAGCATTTT.

The rearrangement links TRBV10-3 to TRBJ1-5; D unresolved. The CDR3 runs 15 residues. With 0 bases removed from V and 2 bases from J, the gap between germline ends came to 8 bases. In germline, CDR1 is ENHRY, CDR2 SYGVKD. CDR3: CAISESSVRNQPQHF. In nucleotides, the CDR3 is TGTGCCATCAGTGAGTCCTCGGTTCGCAATCAGCCCCAGCATTTT.

This rearrangement joins TRBV19 to TRBJ2-5; 10 bases agree with TRBD2. Germline V gives CDR1 LNHDA, CDR2 SQIVND (reference sequence). The V gene end was trimmed by 5 bases and the J gene end by 4 bases; junction bases not matched to a gene: 4. The CDR3 has 14 residues. Here the CDR3 DNA reads TGTGCCAGTAGTCCTCTAGCGGGAGTAGAGACCCAGTACTTC. It translates to CASSPLAGVETQYF.

In its sample, this clone was seen once. The V gene is TRBV27, the J gene TRBJ1-6; TRBD1 matches at 12 bases. CDR1 is MNHEY and CDR2 is SMNVEV in the germline V gene (reference sequence). The CDR3 covers 19 residues. Trimming cost V 6 bases and J 1 base; bases outside gene matches: 10. In nucleotides, the CDR3 is TGTGCCAGCAGCCAAAAGGGGGACAGGGGGCATTCCTATAATTCACCCCTCCACTTT. Protein product: CASSQKGDRGHSYNSPLHF.

In this sample, this clone turned up once. This chain joins TRBV11-1 and TRBJ2-7; perhaps TRBD2 as D (7 bases). CDR1 SGHAT and CDR2 FQDESV come from the germline V gene (reference sequence). V lost 3 bases and J 4 bases, leaving 16 bases between the germline ends. The CDR3 is made up of 15 amino acids. The CDR3 DNA is TGTGCCAGCAGCTTCTCGGGGGGCCCACCTTACGAGCAGTACTTC. Its translation: CASSFSGGPPYEQYF.

The chain employs TRBV5-4 and TRBJ1-1, with unresolved D. Germline values: CDR1 SGHNT, CDR2 YYREEE (reference sequence). V lost 0 bases and J lost 1, with 10 bases in between. CDR3 size: 15 residues. CDR3 region: CASSLVSVENTEAFF. DNA of the CDR3: TGTGCCAGCAGCTTGGTGAGTGTAGAGAACACTGAAGCTTTCTTT.

The DNA for the CDR3 is TGTGCCAGCAGCCGAGGTACAGATACGCAGTATTTT. Protein: CASSRGTDTQYF. V usage is TRBV7-3 and J usage is TRBJ2-3, with D unresolved. The CDR3 sequence is 12 residues long. V was clipped by 5 bases and J by 3 bases, with 6 bases between them. Per the germline V gene, CDR1 is SGHTA and CDR2 is FQGTGA.

The chain carries TRBV15 and TRBJ1-1; 8 bases align to TRBD1. V shed 0 bases and J 3 bases; nucleotides not matched to a gene: 9. The CDR3 contains 17 residues. Looked up from germline, CDR1 is LNHNV and CDR2 is YYDKDF (reference sequence). CDR3 in amino acids: CATSRDTYRGRDTEAFF. The CDR3 region has the DNA TGTGCCACCAGCAGAGATACTTACAGGGGGAGGGACACTGAAGCTTTCTTT.

The chain uses TRBV19 and TRBJ1-5; 7 nucleotides align to TRBD1. This CDR3 comprises 15 residues. Per germline, CDR1 LNHDA and CDR2 SQIVND (reference sequence). V trimming: 4 bases; J trimming: 4 bases; junction bases outside the gene matches: 7. This CDR3 is CASSRGTAPNQPQHF. The CDR3 bases are TGTGCCAGTAGTAGAGGGACAGCGCCTAATCAGCCCCAGCATTTT.